This TCR beta chain was captured in a study of CD8 T cells in ankylosing spondylitis. In regard to this clonotype: What it binds is not known.

Findings and limits, study-wide: Disease-linked clones, CD8+, were relatively rare in peripheral blood. It appeared that ankylosing spondylitis blood was characterized by a TCR beta motif of several highly homologous variants. Reports say disease-linked clones showed up significantly more in matched ankylosing spondylitis synovial fluid.

The CDR3 contains 13 residues. The V end was cut by 7 bases, the J end by 5 bases, with 11 bases between. Germline V gene sequence: CDR1 LNHDA, CDR2 SQIVND (reference sequence). Preparation of TCR beta libraries was done by quantitative 5'-RACE with molecular barcodes. A single record per CDR3 protein comes from TCRdb applying MiXCR to the 5' RACE reads. The profile covers fewer than 400,000 distinct CDR3 sequences, with 6.5% to 10% appearing a single time and about 14% taken by the ten largest. The rearrangement uses TRBV19 and TRBJ2-2, with D perhaps TRBD1 (5 bases). This clonotype was obtained from a male donor with ankylosing spondylitis. Sequenced sample: blood, either unsorted or a sorted T cell fraction (not recorded which). This chain's CDR3 is CASIIRETGELFF. Written as DNA, the CDR3 is TGTGCCAGTATCATCAGGGAAACCGGGGAGCTGTTTTTT.